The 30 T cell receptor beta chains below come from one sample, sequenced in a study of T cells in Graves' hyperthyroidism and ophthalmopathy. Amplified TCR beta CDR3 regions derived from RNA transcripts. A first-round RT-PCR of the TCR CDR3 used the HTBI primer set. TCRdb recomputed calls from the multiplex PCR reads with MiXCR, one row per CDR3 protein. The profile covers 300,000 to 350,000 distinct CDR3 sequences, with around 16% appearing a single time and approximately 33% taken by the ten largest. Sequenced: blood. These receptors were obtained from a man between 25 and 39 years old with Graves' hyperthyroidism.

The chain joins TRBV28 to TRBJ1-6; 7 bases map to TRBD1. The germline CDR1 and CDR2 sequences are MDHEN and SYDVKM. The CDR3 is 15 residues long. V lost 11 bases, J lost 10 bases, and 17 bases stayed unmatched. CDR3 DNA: TGTGCCGGGTCGACAGGGAACCTAATTCAATCACCCCTCCACTTT. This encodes CAGSTGNLIQSPLHF.

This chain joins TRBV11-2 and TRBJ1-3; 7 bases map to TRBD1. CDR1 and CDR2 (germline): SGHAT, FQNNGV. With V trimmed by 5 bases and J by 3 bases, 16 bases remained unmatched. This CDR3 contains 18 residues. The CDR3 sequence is CASSHTTASGGVGNTIYF. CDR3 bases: TGTGCCAGCAGCCATACTACAGCTTCAGGGGGAGTTGGAAACACCATATATTTT.

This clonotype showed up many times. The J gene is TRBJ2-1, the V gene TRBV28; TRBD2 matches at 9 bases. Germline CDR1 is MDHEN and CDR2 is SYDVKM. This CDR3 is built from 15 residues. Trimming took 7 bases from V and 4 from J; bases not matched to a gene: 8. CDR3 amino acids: CASISSGRNYNEQFF. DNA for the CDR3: TGTGCCAGCATTAGTAGCGGGAGAAATTACAATGAGCAGTTCTTC.

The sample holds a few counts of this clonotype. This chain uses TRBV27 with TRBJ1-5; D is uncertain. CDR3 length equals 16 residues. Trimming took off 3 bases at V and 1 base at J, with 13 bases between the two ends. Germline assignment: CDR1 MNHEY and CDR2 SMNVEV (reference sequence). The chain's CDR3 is CASSFYAGLSNQPQHF. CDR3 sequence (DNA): TGTGCCAGCAGTTTTTACGCCGGTTTAAGCAATCAGCCCCAGCATTTT.

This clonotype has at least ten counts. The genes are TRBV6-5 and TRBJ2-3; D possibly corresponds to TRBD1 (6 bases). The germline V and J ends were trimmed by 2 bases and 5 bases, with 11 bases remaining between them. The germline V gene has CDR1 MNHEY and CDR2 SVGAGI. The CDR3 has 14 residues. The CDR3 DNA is TGTGCCAGCAGTTACCTCTCCAGGGGAGATACGCAGTATTTT. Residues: CASSYLSRGDTQYF.

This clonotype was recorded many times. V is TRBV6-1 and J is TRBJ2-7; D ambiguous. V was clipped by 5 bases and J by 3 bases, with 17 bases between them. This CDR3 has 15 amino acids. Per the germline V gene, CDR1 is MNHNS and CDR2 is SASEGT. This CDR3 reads CASSYGRSKGYEQYF. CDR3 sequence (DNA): TGTGCCAGCAGTTATGGGCGGTCGAAGGGCTACGAGCAGTACTTC.

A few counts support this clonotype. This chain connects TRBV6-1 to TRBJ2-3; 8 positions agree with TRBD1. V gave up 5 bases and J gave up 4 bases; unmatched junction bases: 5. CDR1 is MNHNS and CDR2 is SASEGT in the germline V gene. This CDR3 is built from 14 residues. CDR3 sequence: CASSPDRGSDTQYF. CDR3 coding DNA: TGTGCCAGCAGTCCAGACAGGGGATCAGATACGCAGTATTTT.

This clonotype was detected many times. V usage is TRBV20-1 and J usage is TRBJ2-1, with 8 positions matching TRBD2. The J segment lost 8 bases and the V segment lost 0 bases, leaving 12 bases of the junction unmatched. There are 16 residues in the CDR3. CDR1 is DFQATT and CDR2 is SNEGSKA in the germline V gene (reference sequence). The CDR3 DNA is TGCAGTGCTAGAGATCTGGGTAGCGGGGCGGGGGATGAGCAGTTCTTC. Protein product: CSARDLGSGAGDEQFF.

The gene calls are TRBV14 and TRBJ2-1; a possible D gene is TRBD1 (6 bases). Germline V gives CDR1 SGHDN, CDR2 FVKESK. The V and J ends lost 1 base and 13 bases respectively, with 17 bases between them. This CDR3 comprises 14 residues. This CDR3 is CASSQVSGRDIQFF. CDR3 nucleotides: TGTGCCAGCAGCCAAGTTTCCGGTAGGGACATACAGTTCTTC.

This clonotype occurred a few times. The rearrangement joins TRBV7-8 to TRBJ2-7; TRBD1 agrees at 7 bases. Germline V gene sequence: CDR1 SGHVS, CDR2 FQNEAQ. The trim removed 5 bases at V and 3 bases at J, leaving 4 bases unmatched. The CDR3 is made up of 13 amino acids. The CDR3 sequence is CASSRRQGYEQYF. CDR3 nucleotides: TGTGCCAGCAGCCGACGACAGGGCTACGAGCAGTACTTC. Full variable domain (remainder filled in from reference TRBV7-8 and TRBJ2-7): GAGVSQSPRYKVAKRGQDVALRCDPISGHVSLFWYQQALGQGPEFLTYFQNEAQLDKSGLPSDRFFAERPEGSVSTLKIQRTQQEDSAVYLCASSRRQGYEQYFGPGTRLTVT.

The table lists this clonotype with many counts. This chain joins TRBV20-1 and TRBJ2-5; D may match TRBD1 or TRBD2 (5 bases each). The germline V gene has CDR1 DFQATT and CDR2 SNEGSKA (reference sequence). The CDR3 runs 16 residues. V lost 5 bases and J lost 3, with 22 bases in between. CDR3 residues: CSAPSRDRGWKETQYF. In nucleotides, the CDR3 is TGCAGTGCTCCGTCAAGGGACCGAGGCTGGAAAGAGACCCAGTACTTC.

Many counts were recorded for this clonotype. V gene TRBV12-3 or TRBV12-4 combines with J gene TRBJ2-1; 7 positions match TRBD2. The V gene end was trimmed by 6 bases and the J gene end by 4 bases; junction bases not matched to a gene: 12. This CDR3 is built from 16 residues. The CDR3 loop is CASSRQASSGYNEQFF. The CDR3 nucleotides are TGTGCCAGCAGCCGTCAGGCCTCTAGCGGTTACAATGAGCAGTTCTTC.

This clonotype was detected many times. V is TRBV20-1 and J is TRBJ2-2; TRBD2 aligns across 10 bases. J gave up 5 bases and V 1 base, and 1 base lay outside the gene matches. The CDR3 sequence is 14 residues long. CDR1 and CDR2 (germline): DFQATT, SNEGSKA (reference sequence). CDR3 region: CSARASGRTGELFF. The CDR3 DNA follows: TGCAGTGCTAGAGCTAGCGGGAGAACCGGGGAGCTGTTTTTT.

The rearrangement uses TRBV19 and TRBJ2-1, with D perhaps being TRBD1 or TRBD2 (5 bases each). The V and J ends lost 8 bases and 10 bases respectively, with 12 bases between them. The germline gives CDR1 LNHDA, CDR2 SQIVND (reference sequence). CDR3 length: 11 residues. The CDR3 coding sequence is TGTGCCAGTGTGGGGGTAGAAGAGCAGTTCTTC. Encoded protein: CASVGVEEQFF.

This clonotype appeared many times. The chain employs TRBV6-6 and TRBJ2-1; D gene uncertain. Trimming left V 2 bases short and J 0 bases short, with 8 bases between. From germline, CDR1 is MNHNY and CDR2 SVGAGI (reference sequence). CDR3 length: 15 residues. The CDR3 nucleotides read TGTGCCAGCAGTTACGGAAAGAGCTCCTACAATGAGCAGTTCTTC. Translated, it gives CASSYGKSSYNEQFF.

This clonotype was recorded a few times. In DNA form, the CDR3 reads TGTGCCAGCAGTGTCAAAAGCTCTGGAAACACCATATATTTT. This sequence encodes CASSVKSSGNTIYF. The chain is built from TRBV2 and TRBJ1-3, with D uncertain. The V and J ends lost 4 bases and 0 bases respectively, with 7 bases between them. There are 14 residues in the CDR3. Germline CDR1 reads SNHLY; CDR2 reads FYNNEI.

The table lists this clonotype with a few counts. CDR3: CASSEKSGLYGYTF. DNA of the CDR3: TGTGCCAGCAGTGAAAAATCAGGGCTCTATGGCTACACCTTC. J is TRBJ1-2 and V is TRBV2; TRBD1 is a possible D gene (5 bases). The CDR3 contains 14 residues. V was cut by 2 bases and J by 4 bases, with 11 bases left in between. The germline V gene has CDR1 SNHLY and CDR2 FYNNEI.

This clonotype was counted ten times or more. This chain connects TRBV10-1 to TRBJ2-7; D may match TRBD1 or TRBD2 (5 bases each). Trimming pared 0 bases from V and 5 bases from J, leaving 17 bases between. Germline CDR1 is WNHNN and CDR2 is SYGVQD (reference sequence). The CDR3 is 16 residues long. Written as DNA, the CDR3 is TGCGCCAGCAGTGAGTCGAGGGGAATGGATTCCCACGAGCAGTACTTC. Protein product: CASSESRGMDSHEQYF.

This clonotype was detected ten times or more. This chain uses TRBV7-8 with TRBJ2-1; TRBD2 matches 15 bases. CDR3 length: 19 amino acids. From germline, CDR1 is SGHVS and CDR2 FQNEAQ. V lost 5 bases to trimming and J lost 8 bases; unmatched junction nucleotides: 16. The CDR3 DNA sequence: TGTGCCAGCAGCCCCGGGGCCCGGACTAGCGGGAGGGCCATAGATGAGCAGTTCTTC. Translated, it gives CASSPGARTSGRAIDEQFF.

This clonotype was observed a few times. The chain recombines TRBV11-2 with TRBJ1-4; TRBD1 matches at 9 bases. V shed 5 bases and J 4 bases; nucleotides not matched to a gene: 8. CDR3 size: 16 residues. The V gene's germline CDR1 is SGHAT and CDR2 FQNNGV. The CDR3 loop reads CASSQTQGARNEKLFF. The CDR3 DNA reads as TGTGCCAGCAGCCAAACACAGGGGGCGCGTAATGAAAAACTGTTTTTT. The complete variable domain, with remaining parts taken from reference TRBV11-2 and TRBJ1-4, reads EAGVAQSPRYKIIEKRQSVAFWCNPISGHATLYWYQQILGQGPKLLIQFQNNGVVDDSQLPKDRFSAERLKGVDSTLKIQPAKLEDSAVYLCASSQTQGARNEKLFFGSGTQLSVL.

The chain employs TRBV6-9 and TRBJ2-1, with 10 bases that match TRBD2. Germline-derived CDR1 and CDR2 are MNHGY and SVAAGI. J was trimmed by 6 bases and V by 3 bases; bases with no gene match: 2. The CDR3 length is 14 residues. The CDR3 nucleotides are TGTGCCAGCAGTTACAGCGGGGGGGCCAATGAGCAGTTCTTC. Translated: CASSYSGGANEQFF.

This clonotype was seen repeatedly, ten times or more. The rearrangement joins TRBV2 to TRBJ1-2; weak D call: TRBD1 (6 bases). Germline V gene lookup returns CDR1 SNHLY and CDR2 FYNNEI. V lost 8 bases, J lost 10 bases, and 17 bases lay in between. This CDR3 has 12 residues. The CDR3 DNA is TGTGCCAGCTCCCTACAGGGCGGGGTCTACACCTTC. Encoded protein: CASSLQGGVYTF. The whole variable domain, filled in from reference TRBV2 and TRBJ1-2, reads EPEVTQTPSHQVTQMGQEVILRCVPISNHLYFYWYRQILGQKVEFLVSFYNNEISEKSEIFDDQFSVERPDGSNFTLKIRSTKLEDSAMYFCASSLQGGVYTFGSGTRLTVV.

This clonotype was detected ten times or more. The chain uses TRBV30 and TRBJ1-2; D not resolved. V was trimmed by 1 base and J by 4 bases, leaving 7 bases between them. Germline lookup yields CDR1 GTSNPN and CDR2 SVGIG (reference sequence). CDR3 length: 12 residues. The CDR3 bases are TGTGCCTGGAGTGCCGGGATCTATGGCTACACCTTC. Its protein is CAWSAGIYGYTF.

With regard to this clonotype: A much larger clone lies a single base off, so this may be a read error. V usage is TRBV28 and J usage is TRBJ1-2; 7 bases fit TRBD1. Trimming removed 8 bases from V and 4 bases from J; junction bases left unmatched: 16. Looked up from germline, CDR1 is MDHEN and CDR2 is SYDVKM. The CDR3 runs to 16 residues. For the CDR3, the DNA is TGTGCCAGCGGTCAGGGGGGGGCAGGCTCCTTCTATGGCTACACCTTC. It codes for CASGQGGAGSFYGYTF.

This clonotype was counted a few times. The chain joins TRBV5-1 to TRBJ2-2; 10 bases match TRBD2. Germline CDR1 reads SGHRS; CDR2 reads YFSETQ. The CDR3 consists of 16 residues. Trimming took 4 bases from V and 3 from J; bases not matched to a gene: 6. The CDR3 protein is CASSHPSGRDTGELFF. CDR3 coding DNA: TGCGCCAGCAGCCATCCTAGCGGGAGAGACACCGGGGAGCTGTTTTTT.

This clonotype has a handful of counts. This CDR3 is CASSFNTGVQETQYF. The CDR3, as DNA: TGCGCCAGCAGCTTTAACACGGGAGTACAAGAGACCCAGTACTTC. The chain couples TRBV5-1 to TRBJ2-5; a possible D gene is TRBD2 (6 bases). Trimming took 2 bases from V and 2 from J, leaving 13 bases between them. Germline loops: CDR1 SGHRS, CDR2 YFSETQ. The CDR3 is 15 amino acids.

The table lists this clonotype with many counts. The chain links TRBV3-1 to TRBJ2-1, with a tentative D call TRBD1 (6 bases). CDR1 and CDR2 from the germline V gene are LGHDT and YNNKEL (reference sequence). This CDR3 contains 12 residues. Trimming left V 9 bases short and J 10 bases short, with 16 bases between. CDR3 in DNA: TGTGCCAGTAAGGGGGAGTGGAGAGAGCAGTTCTTC. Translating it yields CASKGEWREQFF.

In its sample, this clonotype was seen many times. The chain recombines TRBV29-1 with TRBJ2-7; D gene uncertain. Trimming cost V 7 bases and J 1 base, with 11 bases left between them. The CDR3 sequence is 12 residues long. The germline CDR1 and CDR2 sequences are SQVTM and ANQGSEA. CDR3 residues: CSAFGESYEQYF. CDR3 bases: TGCAGCGCCTTTGGGGAATCCTACGAGCAGTACTTC.

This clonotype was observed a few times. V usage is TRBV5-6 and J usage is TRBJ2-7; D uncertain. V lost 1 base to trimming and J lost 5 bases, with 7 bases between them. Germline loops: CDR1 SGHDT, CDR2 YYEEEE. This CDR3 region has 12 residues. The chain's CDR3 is CASSLSPNEQYF. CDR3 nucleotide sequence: TGTGCCAGCAGCTTGAGTCCTAACGAGCAGTACTTC.

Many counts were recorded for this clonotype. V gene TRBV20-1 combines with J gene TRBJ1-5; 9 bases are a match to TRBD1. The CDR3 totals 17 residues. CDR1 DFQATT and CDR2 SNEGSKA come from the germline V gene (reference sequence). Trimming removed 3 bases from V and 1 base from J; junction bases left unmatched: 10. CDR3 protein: CSASRTGELGSNQPQHF. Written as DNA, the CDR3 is TGCAGTGCTAGCCGGACAGGGGAGTTGGGAAGCAATCAGCCCCAGCATTTT.